The rows below give T cell receptor beta chains drawn from one sample of a study of T cell responses to AZD1222 COVID-19 vaccine. The method was immunoSEQ multiplex PCR; TCRdb's version includes in-frame clones alone and lacks a portion of them. The sample has about 180,000 clones, 80% to 90% seen once. The sequencing used peripheral blood, collected on day 0 of AZD1222 vaccination. The receptors shown here come from an adult in good health. Both conserved end residues are part of each CDR3. A D gene is named only where the DNA matches it firmly. Clone size is shown for a subset of rows, as once, few, many or a class of expanded clone.

D gene: .; clone size: .; J gene: TRBJ1-5; V gene: TRBV28; CDR3 protein: CASSTRGTQPQHF; CDR3 DNA: TGTGCCAGCAGTACCAGGGGCACTCAGCCCCAGCATTTT
D gene: .; clone size: once; J gene: TRBJ2-3; V gene: TRBV6-4; CDR3 protein: CASSDSSSRDQRSDTQYF; CDR3 DNA: TGTGCCAGCAGTGACTCGTCGAGTCGTGACCAGAGGAGTGATACGCAGTATTTT
D gene: .; clone size: .; J gene: TRBJ2-7; V gene: TRBV28; CDR3 protein: CASRPIDTTYEQYF; CDR3 DNA: TGTGCCAGCAGACCGATCGACACGACTTACGAGCAGTACTTC
D gene: TRBD1; clone size: .; J gene: TRBJ2-7; V gene: TRBV19; CDR3 protein: CASSIGPARDRGLYEQYF; CDR3 DNA: TGTGCCAGTAGTATAGGGCCCGCCCGGGACAGGGGCTTATACGAGCAGTACTTC
D gene: TRBD2; clone size: .; J gene: TRBJ2-1; V gene: TRBV6-4; CDR3 protein: CASSASGGEAWDEQFF; CDR3 DNA: TGTGCCAGCAGTGCCTCCGGGGGGGAGGCGTGGGATGAGCAGTTCTTC
D gene: TRBD1; clone size: .; J gene: TRBJ1-1; V gene: TRBV6-2/TRBV6-3; CDR3 protein: CASSFQGAEAFF; CDR3 DNA: TGTGCCAGCAGTTTCCAGGGGGCTGAAGCTTTCTTT
D gene: TRBD1; clone size: .; J gene: TRBJ2-5; V gene: TRBV7-2; CDR3 protein: CASSFNRGETQYF; CDR3 DNA: TGTGCCAGCAGCTTTAACAGGGGGGAGACCCAGTACTTC
D gene: TRBD1; clone size: .; J gene: TRBJ2-7; V gene: TRBV18; CDR3 protein: CASSPTTGGTSYEQYF; CDR3 DNA: TGTGCCAGCTCACCTACCACAGGGGGTACTTCATACGAGCAGTACTTC
D gene: TRBD1; clone size: .; J gene: TRBJ1-6; V gene: TRBV7-2; CDR3 protein: CASSLEGQGLTVVHSPLHF; CDR3 DNA: TGTGCCAGCAGCTTAGAGGGACAGGGTCTTACGGTTGTCCATTCACCCCTCCACTTT
D gene: .; clone size: .; J gene: TRBJ2-2; V gene: TRBV6-1; CDR3 protein: CASRSGSTGELFF; CDR3 DNA: TGTGCCAGCAGGTCCGGTTCTACCGGGGAGCTGTTTTTT
D gene: .; clone size: .; J gene: TRBJ1-4; V gene: TRBV5-5; CDR3 protein: CASSHNWEKLFF; CDR3 DNA: TGTGCCAGCAGCCATAACTGGGAAAAACTGTTTTTT
D gene: TRBD2; clone size: .; J gene: TRBJ2-3; V gene: TRBV28; CDR3 protein: CASIRLAGGTDTQYF; CDR3 DNA: TGTGCCAGCATTCGACTAGCGGGTGGGACAGATACGCAGTATTTT
D gene: TRBD1; clone size: .; J gene: TRBJ2-7; V gene: TRBV9; CDR3 protein: CASSARQGFYEQYF; CDR3 DNA: TGTGCCAGCAGCGCTCGACAGGGATTCTACGAGCAGTACTTC
D gene: TRBD1; clone size: .; J gene: TRBJ1-2; V gene: TRBV19; CDR3 protein: CASSIGTGVNRYTF; CDR3 DNA: TGTGCCAGTAGTATTGGGACAGGGGTAAATCGCTACACCTTC
D gene: TRBD1; clone size: .; J gene: TRBJ1-6; V gene: TRBV4-3; CDR3 protein: CASSRKGTGASSYNSPLHF; CDR3 DNA: TGCGCCAGCAGCCGAAAAGGGACAGGGGCGAGCTCCTATAATTCACCCCTCCACTTT
D gene: .; clone size: .; J gene: TRBJ2-3; V gene: TRBV9; CDR3 protein: CASTTGSGTDTQYF; CDR3 DNA: TGTGCCAGCACAACAGGGTCGGGCACAGATACGCAGTATTTT
D gene: .; clone size: once; J gene: TRBJ1-6; V gene: TRBV5-1; CDR3 protein: CASSSGHRENSPLHF; CDR3 DNA: TGCGCCAGCAGCTCGGGACACCGGGAAAATTCACCCCTCCACTTT
D gene: .; clone size: .; J gene: TRBJ2-3; V gene: TRBV7-2; CDR3 protein: CASSLVRGTDTQYF; CDR3 DNA: TGTGCCAGCAGCTTAGTACGGGGGACAGATACGCAGTATTTT
D gene: .; clone size: .; J gene: TRBJ1-1; V gene: TRBV28; CDR3 protein: CASSSPGGNTEAFF; CDR3 DNA: TGTGCCAGCAGTTCCCCGGGGGGGAACACTGAAGCTTTCTTT
D gene: .; clone size: .; J gene: TRBJ2-5; V gene: TRBV6-1; CDR3 protein: CASSEGETQYF; CDR3 DNA: TGTGCCAGCAGTGAGGGTGAGACCCAGTACTTC
D gene: .; clone size: .; J gene: TRBJ1-1; V gene: TRBV6-5; CDR3 protein: CASRGTANTEAFF; CDR3 DNA: TGTGCCAGCAGGGGGACGGCGAACACTGAAGCTTTCTTT
D gene: TRBD1; clone size: .; J gene: TRBJ1-4; V gene: TRBV28; CDR3 protein: CASSLYQGAANEKLFF; CDR3 DNA: TGTGCCAGCAGTTTATATCAGGGGGCGGCTAATGAAAAACTGTTTTTT
D gene: TRBD1; clone size: .; J gene: TRBJ2-7; V gene: TRBV5-1; CDR3 protein: CASSKGQGINEQYF; CDR3 DNA: TGCGCCAGCAGCAAGGGACAGGGGATCAACGAGCAGTACTTC
D gene: .; clone size: .; J gene: TRBJ2-3; V gene: TRBV4-1; CDR3 protein: CASSQDVGFGLPTDTQYF; CDR3 DNA: TGCGCCAGCAGCCAAGATGTAGGTTTCGGACTACCCACAGATACGCAGTATTTT
D gene: TRBD1; clone size: .; J gene: TRBJ1-1; V gene: TRBV27; CDR3 protein: CASSVGQLNTEAFF; CDR3 DNA: TGTGCCAGCAGTGTGGGACAGTTGAACACTGAAGCTTTCTTT
D gene: .; clone size: once; J gene: TRBJ2-7; V gene: TRBV28; CDR3 protein: CASSGRNRAGSYEQYF; CDR3 DNA: TGTGCCAGCAGTGGCCGGAATAGGGCAGGGAGCTACGAGCAGTACTTC